This is a list of T cell receptor beta chains from one sample in a study of T-cell memory formation after mild COVID-19. Via MiXCR, TCRdb re-called the 5' RACE reads, giving one row per CDR3 protein. The data show nearly 250,000 distinct CDR3 sequences, just over 15% seen once. Sequencing used PBMCs or a T cell subset sorted from them (not recorded which). The receptors here all came from an adult woman who had mild COVID-19 (a few samples of this study predate the infection). Cell type and time point are not known. The CDR3 runs from the conserved cysteine through the conserved F or W. Fields, in order: D gene, V gene, clone size, J gene, CDR3 protein, CDR3 DNA. D genes are given only for firm matches. Clone size appears in some rows only: once, few, many, or a class for an expanded clone.

NA,TRBV3-1,NA,TRBJ2-7,CASSPAFGSPYEQYF,TGTGCCAGCAGCCCCGCGTTCGGGTCGCCCTACGAGCAGTACTTC
NA,TRBV20-1,NA,TRBJ2-3,CSGETPGTDTQYF,TGCAGCGGAGAGACTCCGGGCACAGATACGCAGTATTTT
NA,TRBV3-1,many,TRBJ2-5,CASSQGLSGLMYF,TGTGCCAGCAGCCAAGGTTTGAGCGGGCTGATGTACTTC
NA,TRBV20-1,once,TRBJ1-6,CSARGPLETDNSPLHF,TGCAGTGCTAGAGGGCCTTTGGAGACAGACAATTCACCCCTCCACTTT
TRBD2,TRBV3-1,NA,TRBJ2-7,CASSPWTSDYEQYF,TGTGCCAGCAGCCCCTGGACTAGCGATTACGAGCAGTACTTC
NA,TRBV10-2,few,TRBJ1-5,CASRGGLGQPQHF,TGCGCCAGCAGAGGGGGGCTTGGTCAGCCCCAGCATTTT
TRBD2,TRBV7-7,many,TRBJ2-1,CASSPGTSGVYNEQFF,TGTGCCAGCAGCCCTGGGACTAGCGGAGTTTACAATGAGCAGTTCTTC
NA,TRBV6-1,NA,TRBJ1-2,CAIREPGSSYGYTF,TGTGCCATCCGTGAACCGGGTTCTTCTTATGGCTACACCTTC
NA,TRBV20-1,NA,TRBJ1-2,CSATLATGTTGGYTF,TGCAGTGCTACCCTAGCGACAGGAACCACGGGCGGCTACACCTTC
NA,TRBV4-1,NA,TRBJ1-6,CASSQVLSSPLHF,TGCGCCAGCAGCCAAGTCCTGTCCTCACCCCTCCACTTT
TRBD1,TRBV20-1,few,TRBJ2-3,CSAREGTGGPDTQYF,TGCAGTGCTAGAGAAGGGACAGGCGGCCCGGATACGCAGTATTTT
TRBD2,TRBV6-1,few,TRBJ2-3,CASEGGGGSDTQYF,TGTGCCAGCGAGGGCGGGGGGGGCTCTGATACGCAGTATTTT
NA,TRBV10-3,NA,TRBJ2-5,CAIRPQGGQETQYF,TGTGCCATCAGGCCGCAAGGGGGGCAAGAGACCCAGTACTTC
NA,TRBV6-2/TRBV6-3,few,TRBJ2-1,CASSPLYNEQFF,TGTGCCAGCAGCCCCCTTTACAATGAGCAGTTCTTC
NA,TRBV30,NA,TRBJ1-1,CAWSRRVGTEAFF,TGTGCCTGGAGTCGTAGGGTAGGCACTGAAGCTTTCTTT
TRBD1,TRBV25-1,NA,TRBJ1-1,CASRPAQGQGAKSTEAFF,TGTGCCAGCAGGCCCGCGCAGGGACAGGGGGCGAAGAGCACTGAAGCTTTCTTT
NA,TRBV12-3/TRBV12-4,few,TRBJ2-3,CASSFSPSDTQYF,TGTGCCAGCAGTTTCTCGCCTTCAGATACGCAGTATTTT
NA,TRBV19,many,TRBJ1-5,CASSSYSLNQPQHF,TGTGCCAGTAGTTCTTACAGTCTCAATCAGCCCCAGCATTTT
NA,TRBV20-1,NA,TRBJ1-6,CSASRARNSPLHF,TGCAGTGCTAGTCGGGCACGGAATTCACCCCTCCACTTT
NA,TRBV5-1,NA,TRBJ2-5,CASSPGGGKETQYF,TGCGCCAGCAGCCCTGGAGGGGGTAAAGAGACCCAGTACTTC
NA,TRBV6-2/TRBV6-3,few,TRBJ2-7,CACNTRGSSYEQYF,TGTGCCTGCAACACACGAGGGAGCTCCTACGAGCAGTACTTC
NA,TRBV11-1,NA,TRBJ2-3,CASSLAPDSYGSTDTQYF,TGTGCCAGCAGCTTAGCGCCAGATTCTTACGGGAGCACAGATACGCAGTATTTT
TRBD2,TRBV9,few,TRBJ2-3,CASSVGGGRAADTQYF,TGTGCCAGCAGCGTAGGCGGCGGGAGGGCCGCAGATACGCAGTATTTT
NA,TRBV18,few,TRBJ2-5,CASSPPSETQYF,TGTGCCAGCTCACCACCCAGCGAGACCCAGTACTTC